Listed below are T cell receptor beta chains from one sample, sequenced in a study of T cell repertoires in cytomegalovirus infection. TCRdb re-called the reads with MiXCR, one entry per CDR3 protein. Of 150,000 to 200,000 distinct CDR3 sequences listed, roughly a fifth are singletons. Material: PBMCs. The receptors were gathered from a human donor in good health (CMV status not recorded). Some clones in this sample may be carry-over from other donors' samples. Both conserved end residues are part of each CDR3. D genes are given only for firm matches. Clone size is stated in some rows and not others, as once, few, many or a class when expanded.

D	J	size	length	V	DNA	CDR3
.	TRBJ2-3	.	17	TRBV7-9	TGTGCCAGCAGCTTAGCGCTCACGCGGGGTAGCACAGATACGCAGTATTTT	CASSLALTRGSTDTQYF
.	TRBJ1-1	.	15	TRBV7-9	TGTGCCAGCAGCTTAGTCGGGGGGGCAAACACTGAAGCTTTCTTT	CASSLVGGANTEAFF
.	TRBJ2-1	few	14	TRBV7-1	TGTGCCAGCAGCTCCGGGATATACTACAATGAGCAGTTCTTC	CASSSGIYYNEQFF
.	TRBJ2-7	.	12	TRBV6-5	TGTGCCAGCAGTTACTCTGGGGGCGAGCAGTACTTC	CASSYSGGEQYF
.	TRBJ2-1	few	15	TRBV9	TGTGCCAGCAGCGTAGATCAGAGCTCCTACAATGAGCAGTTCTTC	CASSVDQSSYNEQFF
TRBD1	TRBJ2-7	.	16	TRBV5-1	TGCGCCAGCAGCTCGGGACCGGGACAGAAATCTTACGAGCAGTACTTC	CASSSGPGQKSYEQYF
TRBD1	TRBJ1-5	few	14	TRBV18	TGTGCCAGCTCACGTACAGGGGCGGGTCAGCCCCAGCATTTT	CASSRTGAGQPQHF
.	TRBJ2-6	.	18	TRBV3-1	TGTGCCAGCAGCCAAGATGCGGCAGGAAGCTCTGGGGCCAACGTCCTGACTTTC	CASSQDAAGSSGANVLTF
.	TRBJ2-3	few	15	TRBV10-3	TGTGCCATCAGTGGGGGCGGGACAGGCACAGATACGCAGTATTTT	CAISGGGTGTDTQYF
.	TRBJ2-3	.	13	TRBV19	TGTGCCAGTACCCCCGACAGCACAGATACGCAGTATTTT	CASTPDSTDTQYF
.	TRBJ2-1	many	14	TRBV7-2	TGTGCCAGCAGCTCGTTTAGCGGTTACAATGAGCAGTTCTTC	CASSSFSGYNEQFF
TRBD1	TRBJ1-4	many	13	TRBV12-3/TRBV12-4	TGTGCCAGCAGCCATGGGACAGGGGAAAAACTGTTTTTT	CASSHGTGEKLFF
TRBD1	TRBJ1-4	.	14	TRBV11-2	TGTGCCAGCAGCGCAGGGACAGGTACTGAAAAACTGTTTTTT	CASSAGTGTEKLFF
TRBD2	TRBJ2-5	few	17	TRBV19	TGTGCCAGTAGTATTAGGACTGGGGGGGGAAGACAGGAGACCCAGTACTTC	CASSIRTGGGRQETQYF
TRBD2	TRBJ2-3	.	15	TRBV19	TGTGCCAGTAGTCTGACTAGCGTAAGCACAGATACGCAGTATTTT	CASSLTSVSTDTQYF
TRBD1	TRBJ1-2	few	16	TRBV9	TGTGCCAGCAGCCCCAGCCGACAGGGTATCCCCTATGGCTACACCTTC	CASSPSRQGIPYGYTF
.	TRBJ2-5	many	13	TRBV12-3/TRBV12-4	TGTGCCAGCAGTTTCAGTGGCCAAGAGACCCAGTACTTC	CASSFSGQETQYF
TRBD1	TRBJ2-1	few	14	TRBV3-1	TGTGCCAGCAGCCAACAGGGGGTGCGTAAGGAGCAGTTCTTC	CASSQQGVRKEQFF
.	TRBJ1-4	many	15	TRBV7-2	TGTGCCAGCAGCCCGGTCGGTGGATCTAATGAAAAACTGTTTTTT	CASSPVGGSNEKLFF
.	TRBJ2-3	.	14	TRBV7-2	TGTGCCAGCAGCCCTAGAGGGGGGATTAATACGCAGTATTTT	CASSPRGGINTQYF
TRBD1	TRBJ1-1	.	15	TRBV11-3	TGTGCCAGCAGCCTAGGAGGAGGGGGCAACACTGAAGCTTTCTTT	CASSLGGGGNTEAFF
.	TRBJ2-5	few	14	TRBV19	TGTGCCAGTAGTATAGATAGCCCACAAGAGACCCAGTACTTC	CASSIDSPQETQYF
.	TRBJ2-2	.	14	TRBV19	TGTGCCAGTACCAGCGTCCAGGCCACCGGGGAGCTGTTTTTT	CASTSVQATGELFF
.	TRBJ1-2	.	17	TRBV6-5	TGTGCCAGCAGTTACTCCGCGTTCGCGACGGGGAACTATGGCTACACCTTC	CASSYSAFATGNYGYTF
.	TRBJ1-1	.	15	TRBV19	TGTGCCAGTAGCAACCCCGGACGGGTGAACACTGAAGCTTTCTTT	CASSNPGRVNTEAFF
TRBD1	TRBJ2-7	.	15	TRBV12-3/TRBV12-4	TGTGCCAGCAGTCTAAGACAGGGGAAGTGGTACGAGCAGTACTTC	CASSLRQGKWYEQYF
.	TRBJ2-7	many	16	TRBV7-9	TGTGCCAGCAGCTCCGATTTTACGGGGACTTCCTACGAGCAGTACTTC	CASSSDFTGTSYEQYF
.	TRBJ2-1	.	12	TRBV28	TGTGCCAGCAGTTTAATTCTCAATGAGCAGTTCTTC	CASSLILNEQFF
TRBD1	TRBJ1-5	.	14	TRBV5-6	TGTGCCAGCAGCTCAGGGGGCGGCAATCAGCCCCAGCATTTT	CASSSGGGNQPQHF
.	TRBJ1-5	few	16	TRBV6-6	TGTGCCAGCAGTAACGAACAGGGTACCGGCAATCAGCCCCAGCATTTT	CASSNEQGTGNQPQHF